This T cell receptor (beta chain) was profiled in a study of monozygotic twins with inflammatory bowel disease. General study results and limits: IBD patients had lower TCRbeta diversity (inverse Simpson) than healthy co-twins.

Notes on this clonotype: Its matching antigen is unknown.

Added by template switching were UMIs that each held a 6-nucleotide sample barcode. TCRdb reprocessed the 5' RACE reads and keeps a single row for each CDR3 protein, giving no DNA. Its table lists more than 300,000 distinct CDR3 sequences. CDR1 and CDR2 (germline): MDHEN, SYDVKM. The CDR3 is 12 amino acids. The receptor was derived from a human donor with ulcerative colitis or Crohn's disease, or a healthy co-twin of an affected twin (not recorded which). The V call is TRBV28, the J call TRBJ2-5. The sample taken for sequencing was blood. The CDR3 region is CASSILAETQYF.